This paragraph covers one T cell receptor beta chain sequence. Its antigen remains unidentified. The data originate from a study of T cells after yellow fever vaccination. Trimming removed 1 base from V and 6 bases from J; junction bases left unmatched: 8. The germline gives CDR1 LGHNA, CDR2 YSLEER. The CDR3 runs to 16 residues. Study-wide findings and caveats: At 95% to 96% for CD4 and around 91% for CD8, most primary-vaccination clones showed up again after the booster.

TCRdb re-derived calls from the 5' RACE reads in MiXCR, one entry per CDR3 protein. Of roughly 170,000 distinct CDR3 sequences detected, roughly 6.2% appear once; the ten largest clones hold roughly 3%. The TCR sequence derives from a man aged 18 to 29 who received the YFV17D yellow fever vaccine. The J gene is TRBJ2-2, the V gene TRBV4-3; TRBD2 matches at 7 bases. The material sequenced was CD4+ T cells sorted from PBMCs, taken on the day of the first yellow fever vaccination. The DNA for the CDR3 is TGCGCCAGCAGCCAAGGGGCAGGACTAGTGCCCGGGGAGCTGTTTTTT. The encoded protein is CASSQGAGLVPGELFF.